One and the same sample provided the 30 T cell receptor beta chains below, sequenced in a study of OX40 agonist ivuxolimab in advanced cancers. The protocol was immunoSEQ multiplex PCR, while the TCRdb copy is restricted to in-frame clones and leaves out a portion. This sample carries 20,000 to 30,000 clones, nearly 80% of them seen once, and the ten largest clones take 20% to 30%. Sequenced material: CD4+ or CD8+ T cells sorted from blood, taken in a trial of the OX40 agonist ivuxolimab. These receptors all stem from an adult with an advanced solid tumor such as melanoma, head and neck, liver or kidney cancer.

This clone was recorded only once. The rearrangement links TRBV9 to TRBJ2-1; no reliable D call. This CDR3 comprises 15 residues. V was clipped by 0 bases and J by 2 bases, with 9 bases between them. Germline values: CDR1 SGDLS, CDR2 YYNGEE. CDR3 loop: CASSVVPSPYNEQFF. The CDR3 nucleotides are TGTGCCAGCAGCGTAGTTCCTTCCCCCTACAATGAGCAGTTCTTC.

The rearrangement links TRBV7-3 to TRBJ2-3; 7 bases match TRBD1. The germline V gene encodes CDR1 SGHTA and CDR2 FQGTGA. The ends lost 4 bases at V and 2 bases at J; junction bases unmatched: 3. The CDR3 consists of 14 residues. In nucleotides, the CDR3 is TGTGCCAGCAGCTCGGGACAGCCCACAGATACGCAGTATTTT. It specifies CASSSGQPTDTQYF.

The CDR3 coding sequence is TGCGCCAGCAGCTTGGCAATATCCGGGACAGGGGGTGGTGGCACTGAAGCTTTCTTT. It encodes CASSLAISGTGGGGTEAFF. This chain connects TRBV5-1 to TRBJ1-1; 11 nucleotides match TRBD1. The CDR3 is made up of 19 amino acids. Trimming cost V 0 bases and J 4 bases; bases outside gene matches: 14. Germline CDR1 and CDR2: SGHRS and YFSETQ.

The chain has TRBV5-4 and TRBJ2-7; 7 nucleotides match TRBD2. J was trimmed by 4 bases and V by 0 bases; bases with no gene match: 4. Germline V gene data show CDR1 as SGHNT and CDR2 as YYREEE (reference sequence). This CDR3 has 14 residues. The CDR3 region is CASSLGTSRYEQYF. The CDR3 nucleotides are TGTGCCAGCAGCTTGGGGACTAGTAGGTACGAGCAGTACTTC. Full variable domain (rest looked up from reference TRBV5-4 and TRBJ2-7): ETGVTQSPTHLIKTRGQQVTLRCSSQSGHNTVSWYQQALGQGPQFIFQYYREEENGRGNFPPRFSGLQFPNYSSELNVNALELDDSALYLCASSLGTSRYEQYFGPGTRLTVT.

The chain is built from TRBV10-3 and TRBJ2-1; unclear D gene. Looked up from germline, CDR1 is ENHRY and CDR2 is SYGVKD. This CDR3 has 12 amino acids. With 3 bases removed from V and 7 bases from J, the gap between germline ends came to 7 bases. DNA of the CDR3: TGTGCCATCAGTGACCCTCCTAATGAGCAGTTCTTC. Its protein is CAISDPPNEQFF.

This sequence joins TRBV10-3 and TRBJ2-3; a weak D match, TRBD1 (5 bases). This CDR3 is built from 15 residues. Germline-derived CDR1 and CDR2 are ENHRY and SYGVKD. The V end lost 0 bases, the J end lost 2 bases, and 9 bases lay between the germline ends. As DNA, the CDR3 is TGTGCCATCAGTGAGTCGGCAGGGATCACAGATACGCAGTATTTT. Amino acids: CAISESAGITDTQYF.

This sequence joins TRBV12-5 and TRBJ2-3; 12 bases agree with TRBD2. There are 18 residues in the CDR3. With 3 bases clipped from V and 6 bases from J, the junction kept 13 bases outside the gene matches. Germline CDR1 and CDR2: LGHNT and FRNRAP. The CDR3 DNA reads TGTGCTAGTGGTTTTAATCCCGGGACTAGCGGGTTGGCGGATACGCAGTATTTT. It codes for CASGFNPGTSGLADTQYF.

The chain has TRBV7-2 and TRBJ1-1, with 8 positions matching TRBD1. Looked up from germline, CDR1 is SGHTA and CDR2 is FQGNSA. The J segment lost 3 bases and the V segment lost 5 bases, leaving 5 bases of the junction unmatched. The CDR3 extends over 14 amino acids. This chain's CDR3 is CASSVQGGDTEAFF. The CDR3 nucleotides are TGTGCCAGCAGCGTACAGGGGGGGGACACTGAAGCTTTCTTT.

This chain links TRBV6-6 with TRBJ1-5; possibly TRBD1 for D (6 bases). Trimming shortened V by 6 bases and J by 6 bases, and 21 bases separated the two germline ends. This CDR3 is built from 16 residues. In germline, CDR1 is MNHNY, CDR2 SVGAGI (reference sequence). The CDR3 DNA reads as TGTGCCAGCAGCCCCAGGACAGCGTTTGCCGCTCAGCCCCAGCATTTT. It encodes CASSPRTAFAAQPQHF.

The rearrangement uses TRBV11-2 and TRBJ1-5, with a weak D call TRBD1 (5 bases). The CDR3 extends over 18 amino acids. V was pared by 3 bases and J by 3 bases, with 21 bases between. Per the germline V gene, CDR1 is SGHAT and CDR2 is FQNNGV. The CDR3 here is CASSFDIGVGPPNQPQHF. The CDR3 DNA reads as TGTGCCAGCAGCTTCGATATAGGTGTGGGACCCCCCAATCAGCCCCAGCATTTT.

The gene calls are TRBV28 and TRBJ2-7; D unclear. V lost 5 bases and J lost 4, with 12 bases in between. This CDR3 has 13 residues. Per the germline V gene, CDR1 is MDHEN and CDR2 is SYDVKM. The DNA for the CDR3 is TGTGCCAGCAGTCCTCGGACGGTTTACGAGCAGTACTTC. This codes for CASSPRTVYEQYF.

This clone has a single count. The rearrangement joins TRBV27 to TRBJ1-1; TRBD1 might be the D (6 bases). This CDR3 has 14 residues. From germline, CDR1 is MNHEY and CDR2 SMNVEV (reference sequence). Deletions cut 5 bases from V and 1 base from J, with 11 bases between. CDR3 coding DNA: TGTGCCAGCAGTCTCGGGGGCACGAACACTGAAGCTTTCTTT. It yields the protein CASSLGGTNTEAFF.

This clone was picked up a small number of times. The chain combines TRBV7-6 with TRBJ2-5, with D perhaps assigned TRBD1 or TRBD2 (6 bases each). The CDR3 covers 15 residues. The germline V and J ends were trimmed by 4 bases and 2 bases, with 14 bases remaining between them. From germline, CDR1 is SGHVS and CDR2 FNYEAQ. For the CDR3, the DNA is TGTGCCAGCAGCTATACGAGGGGGAGGCAAGAGACCCAGTACTTC. Translated, it gives CASSYTRGRQETQYF.

The gene calls are TRBV28 and TRBJ2-1; 14 nucleotides agree with TRBD2. J gave up 9 bases and V 5 bases, and 6 bases lay outside the gene matches. Germline values: CDR1 MDHEN, CDR2 SYDVKM. This CDR3 is built from 15 residues. The CDR3 reads CASSPRLAGGSEQFF. For the CDR3, the DNA is TGTGCCAGCAGTCCCCGACTAGCGGGAGGGAGTGAGCAGTTCTTC.

In this sample, this clone is medium-sized. The gene calls are TRBV11-2 and TRBJ1-5; D perhaps matches TRBD1 (5 bases). The germline gives CDR1 SGHAT, CDR2 FQNNGV. Trimming left V 3 bases short and J 7 bases short, with 16 bases between. This CDR3 spans 15 amino acids. The CDR3 spells CASSFGQGAGQPQHF. For the CDR3, the DNA is TGTGCCAGCAGCTTTGGCCAGGGAGCAGGACAGCCCCAGCATTTT.

This sequence joins TRBV30 and TRBJ2-1; 12 positions agree with TRBD2. The CDR3 is made up of 18 amino acids. Germline trimming cut 3 bases from V and 3 bases from J; bases unmatched to any gene: 12. The germline CDR1 and CDR2 sequences are GTSNPN and SVGIG (reference sequence). The CDR3 DNA sequence: TGTGCCTGGAGCCCGCTAGCGGGGGGGTCGCATTTCTACAATGAGCAGTTCTTC. It is translated as CAWSPLAGGSHFYNEQFF. Together with reference TRBV30 and TRBJ2-1, the CDR3 gives the full variable domain: SQTIHQWPATLVQPVGSPLSLECTVEGTSNPNLYWYRQAAGRGLQLLFYSVGIGQISSEVPQNLSASRPQDRQFILSSKKLLLSDSGFYLCAWSPLAGGSHFYNEQFFGPGTRLTVL.

The chain has TRBV28 and TRBJ2-2, with TRBD1 matching 7 bases. CDR3 length equals 15 residues. Unmatched junction bases numbered 6, after V lost 7 bases and J lost 1 base. CDR1 is MDHEN, CDR2 SYDVKM, per germline. CDR3 loop: CASILGTENTGELFF. CDR3 DNA: TGTGCCAGCATTCTGGGGACAGAGAACACCGGGGAGCTGTTTTTT.

The chain recombines TRBV30 with TRBJ1-5, with no clear D. Trimming shortened V by 1 base and J by 3 bases, and 7 bases separated the two germline ends. CDR3 length equals 13 residues. Per the germline V gene, CDR1 is GTSNPN and CDR2 is SVGIG (reference sequence). DNA for the CDR3: TGTGCCTGGAGTGAGCTAAACAATCAGCCCCAGCATTTT. This translates into CAWSELNNQPQHF.

The chain carries TRBV6-4 and TRBJ2-1, with D tentatively TRBD1 or TRBD2 (6 bases each). Germline values: CDR1 MRHNA, CDR2 SNTAGT. Trimming left V 6 bases short and J 3 bases short, with 15 bases between. This CDR3 contains 15 residues. The CDR3 loop reads CASSDGGSGYNEQFF. CDR3 in DNA: TGTGCCAGCAGCGACGGGGGCTCGGGCTACAATGAGCAGTTCTTC.

The rearrangement links TRBV11-2 to TRBJ2-7, with D possibly called TRBD1 or TRBD2 (5 bases each). With 5 bases removed from V and 5 bases from J, the gap between germline ends came to 16 bases. This CDR3 is built from 14 residues. Germline V gene lookup returns CDR1 SGHAT and CDR2 FQNNGV. The CDR3 here is CASSPAGRDDEQYF. In nucleotides, the CDR3 is TGTGCCAGCAGCCCCGCGGGCAGGGATGACGAGCAGTACTTC.

The CDR3 loop reads CATSRDHTGELFF. Written as DNA, the CDR3 is TGTGCCACCAGCCGGGACCACACCGGGGAGCTGTTTTTT. The chain has TRBV15 and TRBJ2-2, with D perhaps given as TRBD1 or TRBD2 (5 bases each). The germline gives CDR1 LNHNV, CDR2 YYDKDF (reference sequence). This CDR3 spans 13 amino acids. V lost 5 bases and J 3 bases, leaving 7 bases between the germline ends.

A single count supports this clone. The chain has TRBV9 and TRBJ2-2; D perhaps matches TRBD2 (5 bases). Germline CDR1 is SGDLS and CDR2 is YYNGEE. CDR3 length equals 15 residues. V shed 0 bases and J shed 5 bases, with 11 bases lying between them. Here the CDR3 DNA reads TGTGCCAGCAGCGTAGCTCTCCCGGGAACCGGGGAGCTGTTTTTT. Protein: CASSVALPGTGELFF.

The rearrangement uses TRBV28 and TRBJ2-7; unclear D gene. CDR3 size: 14 residues. Germline assignment: CDR1 MDHEN and CDR2 SYDVKM. V gave up 3 bases and J gave up 0 bases, with 9 bases separating them. The CDR3 is CASSFGVSSYEQYF. As DNA, the CDR3 is TGTGCCAGCAGTTTTGGGGTCAGCTCCTACGAGCAGTACTTC.

This sequence joins TRBV5-3 and TRBJ2-3; D is ambiguous. TRBV5-3 is identified as an open reading frame with a role that is uncertain. The ends were cut back, 4 bases at V and 1 base at J, with 13 bases in the middle. This CDR3 contains 15 residues. This CDR3 is CARSPRLGRTDTQYF. CDR3 in DNA: TGTGCCAGAAGCCCACGGTTGGGCCGCACAGATACGCAGTATTTT.

This clone turned up a few times. The chain combines TRBV27 with TRBJ1-6; tentative D call: TRBD1 (6 bases). Germline lookup yields CDR1 MNHEY and CDR2 SMNVEV (reference sequence). The V gene lost 5 bases and the J gene lost 2 bases, with 10 bases spanning the gap. This CDR3 contains 15 residues. The CDR3 sequence: CASSPDRAYNSPLHF. CDR3 in DNA: TGTGCCAGCAGTCCGGACAGAGCCTATAATTCACCCCTCCACTTT.

The chain joins TRBV6-6 to TRBJ2-7, with 8 nucleotides matching TRBD1. CDR3 length: 13 residues. CDR1 and CDR2 from the germline V gene are MNHNY and SVGAGI (reference sequence). The V segment lost 6 bases and the J segment 5 bases; nucleotides outside the gene matches: 6. The CDR3 region has the DNA TGTGCCAGCAGGAACGGACAGGGCCACGAGCAGTACTTC. This encodes CASRNGQGHEQYF.

This clone was seen a single time. This chain joins TRBV13 and TRBJ1-3; unclear D gene. Trimming took 5 bases from V and 0 from J, leaving 14 bases between them. Germline loops: CDR1 PRHDT, CDR2 FYEKMQ (reference sequence). The CDR3 runs 16 residues. CDR3: CASSLSEISSGNTIYF. DNA for the CDR3: TGTGCCAGCAGCCTTAGTGAAATCAGCTCTGGAAACACCATATATTTT.

Note on this clone: The same CDR3 is also encoded by other DNA sequences in this sample. This chain joins TRBV4-3 and TRBJ1-1, with no clear D. The CDR3 contains 14 residues. V was clipped by 0 bases and J by 1 base, with 6 bases between them. CDR1 is LGHNA and CDR2 is YSLEER in the germline V gene. The chain's CDR3 is CASSQDAGNTEAFF. DNA for the CDR3: TGCGCCAGCAGCCAAGATGCGGGGAACACTGAAGCTTTCTTT.

This clone was observed once. CDR3 in DNA: TGTGCCAGCAGTTTGGGAGTGCCCCACCTCCACTTT. Translating gives CASSLGVPHLHF. The chain recombines TRBV28 with TRBJ1-6; D remains ambiguous. This CDR3 has 12 amino acids. V lost 3 bases, J lost 15 bases, and 12 bases lay in between. CDR1 is MDHEN and CDR2 is SYDVKM in the germline V gene.

This sequence joins TRBV14 and TRBJ1-4; no firm D call. The CDR3 consists of 16 residues. V was clipped by 5 bases and J by 8 bases, with 21 bases between them. The V gene's germline CDR1 is SGHDN and CDR2 FVKESK. CDR3 amino acids: CASSENYGPRPEKLFF. The CDR3 DNA sequence: TGTGCCAGCAGCGAAAATTATGGACCGCGACCCGAAAAACTGTTTTTT. The variable domain in full, completed from reference TRBV14 and TRBJ1-4, reads EAGVTQFPSHSVIEKGQTVTLRCDPISGHDNLYWYRRVMGKEIKFLLHFVKESKQDESGMPNNRFLAERTGGTYSTLKVQPAELEDSGVYFCASSENYGPRPEKLFFGSGTQLSVL.